The text below deals with one T cell receptor (beta chain). These data belong to a study of T cell responses to AZD1222 COVID-19 vaccine. Repertoires were generated with immunoSEQ multiplex PCR, while TCRdb's copy carries only in-frame clones and drops some. In the table there are 100,000 or so clones, around 90% of which are singletons. This TCR was recovered from an adult who received the AZD1222 COVID-19 vaccine. The specimen comprised peripheral blood, sampled 28 days after the second AZD1222 dose.

CDR3 amino acids: CASSLWSVVSNQPQHF. For the CDR3, the DNA is TGTGCCAGCAGTTTATGGAGCGTAGTTAGCAATCAGCCCCAGCATTTT. The chain recombines TRBV28 with TRBJ1-5, with D uncertain. The CDR3 runs 16 residues. Germline-derived CDR1 and CDR2 are MDHEN and SYDVKM. V was cut by 0 bases and J by 0 bases, with 9 bases left in between.